The clone carrying this TCR beta chain was detected many times. TCR beta CDR3 regions were amplified from RNA. Using the HTBI primer set, a first-round RT-PCR was run on the TCR CDR3. A single record per CDR3 protein comes from TCRdb applying MiXCR to the multiplex PCR reads. In the table there are 460,000 or so distinct CDR3 sequences, roughly 14% of which are singletons. The entry originates in a study of T cells in Graves' hyperthyroidism and ophthalmopathy. As for the study in general: At initial diagnosis, before any treatment had begun, peripheral blood was obtained.

After removal of 1 base from V and 3 bases from J, the junction contained 9 bases not matched to a gene. This CDR3 has 18 amino acids. Germline assignment: CDR1 GTSNPN and CDR2 SVGIG (reference sequence). Hyperthyroidism of Graves' type that showed no ophthalmopathy progression within 18 months was stable. The study left out patients who had uncontrolled infection, other autoimmune disease, pregnancy or lactation. This TCR derives from a woman aged 18-29 years with Graves' hyperthyroidism. The sequencing sample was made of blood. The chain employs TRBV30 and TRBJ2-2; TRBD2 agrees at 12 bases. CDR3 sequence: CAWSADRGLAGYTGELFF. The CDR3 DNA follows: TGTGCCTGGAGTGCCGATCGGGGACTAGCGGGTTACACCGGGGAGCTGTTTTTT.